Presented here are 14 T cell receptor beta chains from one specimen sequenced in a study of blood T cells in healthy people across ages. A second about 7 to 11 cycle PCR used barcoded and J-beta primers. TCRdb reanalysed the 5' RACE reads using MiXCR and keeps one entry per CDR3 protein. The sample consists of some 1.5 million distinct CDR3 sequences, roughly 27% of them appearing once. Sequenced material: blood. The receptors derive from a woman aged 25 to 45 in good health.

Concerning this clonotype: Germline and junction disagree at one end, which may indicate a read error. This CDR3 is CAGSPQGLTRGEQYF. For the CDR3, the DNA is TGTGCCGGCAGCCCACAGGGACTCACTCGCGGCGAGCAGTACTTC. The chain uses TRBV7-2 and TRBJ2-5; D tentatively fits TRBD1 or TRBD2 (6 bases each). The DNA end favors TRBJ2-7, so the J call may be wrong. The germline gives CDR1 SGHTA, CDR2 FQGNSA. There are 15 residues in the CDR3.

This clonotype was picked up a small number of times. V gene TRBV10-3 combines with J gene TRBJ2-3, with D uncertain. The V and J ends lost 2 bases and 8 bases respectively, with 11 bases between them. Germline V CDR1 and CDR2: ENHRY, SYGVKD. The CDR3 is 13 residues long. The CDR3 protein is CAISEDGFGTQYF. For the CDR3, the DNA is TGTGCCATCAGTGAGGATGGGTTTGGTACGCAGTATTTT.

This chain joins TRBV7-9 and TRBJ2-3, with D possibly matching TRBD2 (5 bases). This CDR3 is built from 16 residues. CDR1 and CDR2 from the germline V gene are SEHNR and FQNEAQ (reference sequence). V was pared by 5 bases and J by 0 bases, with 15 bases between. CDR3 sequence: CASSPAEGRSTDTQYF. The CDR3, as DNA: TGTGCCAGCAGCCCAGCCGAGGGTCGAAGCACAGATACGCAGTATTTT.

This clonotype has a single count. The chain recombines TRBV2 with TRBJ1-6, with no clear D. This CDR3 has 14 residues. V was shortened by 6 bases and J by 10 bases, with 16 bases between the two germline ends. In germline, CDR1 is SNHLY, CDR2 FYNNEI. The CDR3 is CASRAGGQPSPLHF. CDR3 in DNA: TGTGCCAGCAGGGCTGGAGGGCAGCCCTCACCCCTCCACTTT.

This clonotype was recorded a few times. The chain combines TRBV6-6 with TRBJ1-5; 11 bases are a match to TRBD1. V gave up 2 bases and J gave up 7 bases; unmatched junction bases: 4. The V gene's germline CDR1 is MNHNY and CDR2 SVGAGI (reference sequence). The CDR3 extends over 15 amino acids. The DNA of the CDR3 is TGTGCCAGCAGTTACGTGGGACAGGGGGAACAGCCCCAGCATTTT. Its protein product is CASSYVGQGEQPQHF.

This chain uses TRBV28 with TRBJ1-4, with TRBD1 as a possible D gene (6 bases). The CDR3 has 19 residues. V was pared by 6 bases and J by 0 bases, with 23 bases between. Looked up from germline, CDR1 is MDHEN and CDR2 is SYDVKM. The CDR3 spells CASSLGTLNTLATNEKLFF. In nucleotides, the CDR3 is TGTGCCAGCAGCCTCGGGACACTCAACACCCTAGCAACTAATGAAAAACTGTTTTTT.

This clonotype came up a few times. The CDR3 protein is CASSQRRGMSYNSPLHF. The DNA for the CDR3 is TGCGCCAGCAGCCAACGCAGGGGGATGTCCTATAATTCACCCCTCCACTTT. The chain employs TRBV4-1 and TRBJ1-6; 7 bases are shared with TRBD1. The CDR3 totals 17 residues. Germline V gives CDR1 MGHRA, CDR2 YSYEKL. V lost 2 bases to trimming and J lost 1 base; unmatched junction nucleotides: 5.

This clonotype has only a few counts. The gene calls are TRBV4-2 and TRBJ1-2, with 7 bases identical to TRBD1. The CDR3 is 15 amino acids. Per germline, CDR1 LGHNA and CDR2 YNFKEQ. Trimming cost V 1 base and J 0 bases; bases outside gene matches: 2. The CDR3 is CASSQGDRPNYGYTF. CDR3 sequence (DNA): TGTGCCAGCAGCCAAGGGGACAGACCTAACTATGGCTACACCTTC.

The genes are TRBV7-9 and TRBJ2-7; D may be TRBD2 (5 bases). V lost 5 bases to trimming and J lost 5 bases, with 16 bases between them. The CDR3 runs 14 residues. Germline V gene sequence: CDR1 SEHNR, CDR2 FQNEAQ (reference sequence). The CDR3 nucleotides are TGTGCCAGCAGCGGAGAGGAGGCGTCGGACGAGCAGTACTTC. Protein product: CASSGEEASDEQYF.

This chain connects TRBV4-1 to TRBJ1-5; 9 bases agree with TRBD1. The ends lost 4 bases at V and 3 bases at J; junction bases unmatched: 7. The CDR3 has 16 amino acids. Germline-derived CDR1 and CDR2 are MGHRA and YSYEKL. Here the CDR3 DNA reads TGCGCCAGCAGCCCAACGGACAGGGGTGACAATCAGCCCCAGCATTTT. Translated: CASSPTDRGDNQPQHF.

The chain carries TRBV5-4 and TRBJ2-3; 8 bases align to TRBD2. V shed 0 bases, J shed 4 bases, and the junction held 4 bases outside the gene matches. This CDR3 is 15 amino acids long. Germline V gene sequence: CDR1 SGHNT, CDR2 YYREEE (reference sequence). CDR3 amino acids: CASSLGAGEADTQYF. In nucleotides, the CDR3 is TGTGCCAGCAGCTTGGGAGCGGGGGAAGCAGATACGCAGTATTTT.

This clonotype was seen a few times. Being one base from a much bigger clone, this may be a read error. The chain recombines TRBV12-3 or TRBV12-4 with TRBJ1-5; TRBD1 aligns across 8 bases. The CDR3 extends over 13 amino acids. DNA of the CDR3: TGTGCCAGCCGGACAGGGTCAAATCAGCTCCAGCATTTT. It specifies CASRTGSNQLQHF.

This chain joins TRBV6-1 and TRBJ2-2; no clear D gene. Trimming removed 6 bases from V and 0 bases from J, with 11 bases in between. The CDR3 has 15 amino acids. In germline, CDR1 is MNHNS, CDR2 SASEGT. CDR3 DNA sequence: TGTGCCAGCAGGGTCAGGATAGCGAACACCGGGGAGCTGTTTTTT. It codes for CASRVRIANTGELFF.

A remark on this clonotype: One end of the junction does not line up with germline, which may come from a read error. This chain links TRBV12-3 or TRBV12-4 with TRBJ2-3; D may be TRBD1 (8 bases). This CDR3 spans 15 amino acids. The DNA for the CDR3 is TGTGCCAGCAAGATCTACAGGGGGGGAACAGATGCGCAGTATTTT. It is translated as CASKIYRGGTDAQYF.